This TCR beta chain was captured in a study of beta chain features in type 1 diabetes (dated by TCRdb to the late 2010s). For context, the study as a whole: Mean age, gender distribution, total cell number and subset yield were not different between patients and healthy donors. In the study, TCRB repertoires of sorted circulating CD4+ T cell subsets from recently diagnosed type 1 diabetes patients were compared with those of matched healthy donors. A total of about 99,000,000 sorted cells were examined across all samples, and RNA yield correlated strongly with the number of cells per subset. Naive and central memory subsets were obtained from all 28 donors, but regulatory and stem cell-like memory subsets were isolated from only 8 patients and roughly eight healthy donors.

From each donor, a single peripheral blood sample of 100 to 150 mL on average was drawn into heparinised tubes. A BD FACSAria II and a panel including CD45RO, CCR7, CD25, CD127, CD95 and CD27 were used to sort naive, central memory, regulatory and stem cell-like memory CD4+ T cells. Every sorted population had a purity above 95%. PBMCs were isolated immediately by Lymphoprep density gradient centrifugation and stained directly without culture. So that batch effects would be minimized, each experiment stained and sorted samples in pairs, pairing one healthy donor with one patient. Points the paper makes about the study in general: At VDJ recombination sites, patients with type 1 diabetes made fewer insertions and deleted more nucleotides, a pattern implying thymic rearrangement abnormalities. Sequencing cDNA rather than genomic DNA could over-represent highly expressing activated cells, although activation and CD3 levels did not differ between groups. Shorter templates might be favored by PCR, yet because patient and control samples were amplified and corrected together, any such skew would affect both groups equally. Because the HLA sub-analyses included only small numbers of individuals, any influence of HLA type on TCRB rearrangement was left unresolved. A moderate but significant shortening of TCRB CDR3 length was observed in type 1 diabetes patients in all four CD4+ subsets. Naive, central memory and regulatory TCRB repertoires appeared to be more alike among patients than among healthy donors.

The High Capacity cDNA Reverse Transcription Kit was used to reverse transcribe all of the isolated RNA, meaning that expressed TCRB transcripts were what got sequenced. Naive, central memory and regulatory T cell samples underwent deep immunoSEQ sequencing, averaging roughly 3.4 million total reads per sample. After sorted cells were lysed in RLT buffer, RNA was extracted with DNase-treated RNeasy Micro or Mini kits, with the choice depending on cell number. To prevent cross-contamination, each cell subset was processed individually, whereas patient and healthy donor samples were processed jointly. The immunoSEQ multiplex PCR was used to amplify TCRB sequences from cDNA, yielding 87-bp fragments that span the CDR3 region. Sequencing of the amplicons was done on the Illumina HiSeq platform. The authors processed their data as follows. Synthetic template baselines were used to correct PCR bias computationally, reads within Hamming distance 2 were collapsed, and singletons that could not be merged were discarded. Reads were aligned against IMGT so that V, D and J genes, CDR3 length and insertions or deletions at six rearrangement sites could be assigned. Within each subset, clonotype counts were normalized to sorted cell number, after which true diversity and Gini coefficients were computed with the tcR R package. Repertoire sharing was quantified using the overlap coefficient calculated on TCRB nucleotide sequences. Imported from immuneACCESS, the table was reduced by TCRdb to in-frame sequences with V and J called. These copies leave out some clones; in studies compared against another copy, an unresolved V gene accounts for under half, and the cause of the remainder is not known. V and J calls and clone size are those listed in that table; D and trimming were worked out from the DNA. Present in this sample are roughly 170,000 clones, around 13% of which were seen just once. The ten largest account for about 0.58% of the sample.

This clone has more than one count but fewer than ten. Its antigen remains unidentified. Nothing much larger sits one base from this clone, and base qualities are not available. Taken from the germline V gene (reference sequence), the CDR1 and CDR2 loops are GTSNPN and SVGIG. V lost 4 bases and J lost 4 bases; the stretch between them is 7 bases long. There are 11 amino acids in the CDR3, from cysteine to phenylalanine inclusive. CDR3 DNA is the only sequence kept; it has 33 bases, read in frame from the first base. The receptor chain draws on TRBV30 and TRBJ1-2; TRBD1 is a possible D gene, resting on 6 matching bases. What was sequenced was central memory CD4+ T cells from blood. The clonotype originates from a woman under 30 in good health. The CDR3 reads CAWTGAYGYTF. The nucleotide sequence is given as TGTGCCTGGACAGGGGCCTATGGCTACACCTTC.